This passage covers 2 T cell receptor beta chains from one sample sequenced in a study of technical replicates of blood from several donors. Assay: immunoSEQ multiplex PCR; the TCRdb copy retains only in-frame clones and omits some. Of about 98,000 clones in the sample, almost 96% were seen once. The sample taken for sequencing was T cells isolated from PBMCs. All receptors derive from a human donor in good health.

The J gene is TRBJ2-1, the V gene TRBV11-2; D remains ambiguous. The CDR3 sequence is 13 residues long. Per germline, CDR1 SGHAT and CDR2 FQNNGV. V was pared by 1 base and J by 10 bases, with 11 bases between. The CDR3, as DNA: TGTGCCAGCAGCTTAGTCCTCCCTAAGGAGCAGTTCTTC. As protein: CASSLVLPKEQFF.

This chain joins TRBV11-2 and TRBJ1-3; tentative D call: TRBD1 (5 bases). Trimming took off 5 bases at V and 5 bases at J, with 13 bases between the two ends. CDR3 length: 14 amino acids. Germline V gene sequence: CDR1 SGHAT, CDR2 FQNNGV. CDR3 bases: TGTGCCAGCAGCCCTCCGGCAGGGAGAAACACCATATATTTT. It specifies CASSPPAGRNTIYF.